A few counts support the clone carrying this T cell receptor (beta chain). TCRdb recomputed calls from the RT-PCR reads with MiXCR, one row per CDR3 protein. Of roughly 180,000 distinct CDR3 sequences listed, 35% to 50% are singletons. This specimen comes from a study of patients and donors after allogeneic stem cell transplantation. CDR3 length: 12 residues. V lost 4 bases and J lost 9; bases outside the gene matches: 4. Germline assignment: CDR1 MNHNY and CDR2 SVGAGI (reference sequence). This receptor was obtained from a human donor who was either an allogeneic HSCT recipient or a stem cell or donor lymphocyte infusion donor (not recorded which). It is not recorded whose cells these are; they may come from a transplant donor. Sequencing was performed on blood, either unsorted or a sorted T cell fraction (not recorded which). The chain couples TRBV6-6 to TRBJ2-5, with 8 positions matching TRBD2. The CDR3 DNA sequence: TGTGCCAGCAGTTCAGCGGGAGCACCCCAGTACTTC. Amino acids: CASSSAGAPQYF.